The sequence of this T cell receptor beta chain was determined in a study of identical twins. Study findings and constraints: Out-of-frame alpha sequences shared by twins showed excess low generation probability. Diverse VJ usage suggested most zero-insertion clonotypes were not invariant T cells. Fewer insertions characterized abundant cord blood beta clonotypes, whereas memory repertoires showed none.

Unique molecular identifiers were present on the cDNA, and a universal primer site came from template switching. MiXCR was run by TCRdb on the 5' RACE reads, yielding one entry per CDR3 protein. The table shows hundreds of thousands of distinct CDR3 sequences, with approximately 6.1% occurring only once. In regard to this clonotype: The antigen is undetermined.

Per germline, CDR1 MGHDK and CDR2 SYGVNS. V was trimmed by 3 bases and J by 8 bases, leaving 17 bases between them. The CDR3 runs 15 residues. This receptor was taken from a man in his late teens or twenties in good health. The chain joins TRBV25-1 to TRBJ2-1; D might be TRBD2 (5 bases). The sample was naive T cells sorted from blood. CDR3 bases: TGTGCCAGCAGTGAGAAGTTGGGAGCGGACGATGAGCAGTTCTTC. This encodes CASSEKLGADDEQFF.